This TCR beta chain was observed in a study of OX40 agonist ivuxolimab in advanced cancers. TCRdb's copy holds only in-frame clones and misses some; the assay was immunoSEQ multiplex PCR. The table shows tens of thousands of clones, with around nine tenths occurring only once. The CDR3 spans 15 residues. The ends were cut back, 4 bases at V and 4 bases at J, with 17 bases in the middle. The germline CDR1 and CDR2 sequences are SGHDT and YYEEEE. V usage is TRBV5-6 and J usage is TRBJ1-2; D is undetermined. The clonotype was recovered from an adult with an advanced solid tumor such as melanoma, head and neck, liver or kidney cancer. Sequences were derived from CD4+ or CD8+ T cells sorted from blood, sampled in a trial of the OX40 agonist ivuxolimab. The CDR3 region is CASSALDAGSYGYTF. CDR3 coding DNA: TGTGCCAGCAGCGCTCTGGACGCAGGAAGCTATGGCTACACCTTC.